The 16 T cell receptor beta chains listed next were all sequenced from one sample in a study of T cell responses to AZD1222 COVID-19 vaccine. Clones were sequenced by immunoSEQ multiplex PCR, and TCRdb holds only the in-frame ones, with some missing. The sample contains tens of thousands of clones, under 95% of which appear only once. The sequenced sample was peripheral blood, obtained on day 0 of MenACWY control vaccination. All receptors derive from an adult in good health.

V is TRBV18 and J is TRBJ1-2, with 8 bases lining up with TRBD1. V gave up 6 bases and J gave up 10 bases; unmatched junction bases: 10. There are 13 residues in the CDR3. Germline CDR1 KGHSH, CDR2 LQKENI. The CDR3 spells CASSQGGQEPYTF. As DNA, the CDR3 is TGTGCCAGCTCCCAGGGGGGACAGGAGCCCTACACCTTC.

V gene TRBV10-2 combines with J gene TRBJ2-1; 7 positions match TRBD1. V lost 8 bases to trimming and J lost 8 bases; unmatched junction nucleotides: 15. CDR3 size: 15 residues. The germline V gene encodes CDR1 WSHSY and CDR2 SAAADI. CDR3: CASRRAGGRVDEQFF. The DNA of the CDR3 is TGCGCCAGCCGGCGGGCAGGGGGAAGGGTAGATGAGCAGTTCTTC.

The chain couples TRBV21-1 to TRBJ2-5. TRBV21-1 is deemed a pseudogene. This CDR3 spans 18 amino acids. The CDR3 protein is CASSRKTKSSWGQETQYF. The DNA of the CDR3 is TGTGCCAGCAGCAGGAAAACGAAGAGTTCCTGGGGTCAAGAGACCCAGTACTTC.

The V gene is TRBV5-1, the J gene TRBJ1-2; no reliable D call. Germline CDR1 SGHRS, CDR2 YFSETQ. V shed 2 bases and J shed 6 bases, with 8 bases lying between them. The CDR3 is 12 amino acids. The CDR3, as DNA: TGCGCCAGCAGCTTAGCACGGGATGGCTACACCTTC. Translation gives CASSLARDGYTF.

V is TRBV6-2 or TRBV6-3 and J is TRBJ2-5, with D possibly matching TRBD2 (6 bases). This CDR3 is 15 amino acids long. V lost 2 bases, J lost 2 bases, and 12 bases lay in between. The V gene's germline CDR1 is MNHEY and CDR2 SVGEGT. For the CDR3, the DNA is TGTGCCAGCAGTTACATGAGGGCGGGGCAAGAGACCCAGTACTTC. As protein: CASSYMRAGQETQYF.

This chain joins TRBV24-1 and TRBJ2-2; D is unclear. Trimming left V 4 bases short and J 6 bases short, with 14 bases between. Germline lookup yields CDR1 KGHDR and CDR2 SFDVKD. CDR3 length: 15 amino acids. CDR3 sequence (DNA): TGTGCCACCAGTGACCCGAGTGCGGTTTCCGGGGAGCTGTTTTTT. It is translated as CATSDPSAVSGELFF.

CDR3 protein: CATGAGYEQYF. The CDR3 coding sequence is TGTGCCACCGGGGCGGGATACGAGCAGTACTTC. The chain couples TRBV10-3 to TRBJ2-7, with D maybe TRBD2 (6 bases). V lost 10 bases, J lost 4 bases, and 11 bases lay in between. This CDR3 has 11 residues. The V gene's germline CDR1 is ENHRY and CDR2 SYGVKD.

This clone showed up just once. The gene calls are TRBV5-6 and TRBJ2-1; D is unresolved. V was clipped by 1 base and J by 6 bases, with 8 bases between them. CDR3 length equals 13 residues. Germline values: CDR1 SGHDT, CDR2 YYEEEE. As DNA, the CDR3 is TGTGCCAGCAGCTTGTTCGGAAGCAATGAGCAGTTCTTC. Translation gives CASSLFGSNEQFF.

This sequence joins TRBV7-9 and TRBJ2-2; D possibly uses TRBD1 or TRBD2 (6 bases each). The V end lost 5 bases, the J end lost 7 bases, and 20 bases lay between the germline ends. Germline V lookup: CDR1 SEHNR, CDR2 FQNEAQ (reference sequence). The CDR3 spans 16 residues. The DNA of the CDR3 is TGTGCCAGCAGCGAACCCCTTCCGGGGGCTCACGGGGAGCTGTTTTTT. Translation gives CASSEPLPGAHGELFF. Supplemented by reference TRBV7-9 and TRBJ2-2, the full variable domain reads DTGVSQNPRHKITKRGQNVTFRCDPISEHNRLYWYRQTLGQGPEFLTYFQNEAQLEKSRLLSDRFSAERPKGSFSTLEIQRTEQGDSAMYLCASSEPLPGAHGELFFGEGSRLTVL.

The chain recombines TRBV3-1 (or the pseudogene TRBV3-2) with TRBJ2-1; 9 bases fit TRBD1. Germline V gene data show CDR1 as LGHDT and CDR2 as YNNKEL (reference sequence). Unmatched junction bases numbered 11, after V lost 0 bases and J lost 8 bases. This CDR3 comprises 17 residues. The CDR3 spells CASSQDLGTGKAHEQFF. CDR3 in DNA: TGTGCCAGCAGCCAAGATCTGGGGACAGGGAAGGCCCATGAGCAGTTCTTC.

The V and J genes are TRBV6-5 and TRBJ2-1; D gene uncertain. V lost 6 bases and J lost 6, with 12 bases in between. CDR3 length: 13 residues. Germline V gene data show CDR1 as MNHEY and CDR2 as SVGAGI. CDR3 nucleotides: TGTGCCAGCAGCTCCCTCCAAACCAATGAGCAGTTCTTC. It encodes CASSSLQTNEQFF.

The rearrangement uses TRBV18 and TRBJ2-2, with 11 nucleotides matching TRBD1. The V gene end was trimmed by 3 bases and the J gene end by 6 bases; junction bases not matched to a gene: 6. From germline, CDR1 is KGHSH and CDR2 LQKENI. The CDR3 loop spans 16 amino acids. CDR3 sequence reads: CASSPGQGDFSGELFF. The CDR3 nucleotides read TGTGCCAGCTCACCGGGACAGGGGGACTTCTCCGGGGAGCTGTTTTTT.

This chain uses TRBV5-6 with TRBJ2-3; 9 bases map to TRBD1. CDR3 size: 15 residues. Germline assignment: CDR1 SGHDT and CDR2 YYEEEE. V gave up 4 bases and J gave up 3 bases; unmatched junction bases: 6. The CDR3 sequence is CASSTTGGLTDTQYF. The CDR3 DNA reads TGTGCCAGCAGCACCACAGGGGGCCTGACAGATACGCAGTATTTT.

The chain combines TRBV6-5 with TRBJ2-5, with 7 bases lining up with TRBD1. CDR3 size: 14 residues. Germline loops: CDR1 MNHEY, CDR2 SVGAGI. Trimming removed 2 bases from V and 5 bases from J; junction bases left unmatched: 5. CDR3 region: CASSYQGVGETQYF. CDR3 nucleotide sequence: TGTGCCAGCAGTTACCAGGGGGTCGGGGAGACCCAGTACTTC.

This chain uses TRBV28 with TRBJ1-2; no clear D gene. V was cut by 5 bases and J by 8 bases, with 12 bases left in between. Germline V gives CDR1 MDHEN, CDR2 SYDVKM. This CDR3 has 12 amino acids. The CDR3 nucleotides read TGTGCCAGCAGTCTCACAAAGCTGGGCTACACCTTC. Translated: CASSLTKLGYTF.

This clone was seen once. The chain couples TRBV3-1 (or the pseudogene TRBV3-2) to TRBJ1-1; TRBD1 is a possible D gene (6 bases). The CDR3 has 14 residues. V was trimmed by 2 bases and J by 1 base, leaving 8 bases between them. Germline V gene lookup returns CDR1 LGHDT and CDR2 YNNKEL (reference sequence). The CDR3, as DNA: TGTGCCAGCAGCCAAACGACAGGGAACACTGAAGCTTTCTTT. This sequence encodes CASSQTTGNTEAFF.